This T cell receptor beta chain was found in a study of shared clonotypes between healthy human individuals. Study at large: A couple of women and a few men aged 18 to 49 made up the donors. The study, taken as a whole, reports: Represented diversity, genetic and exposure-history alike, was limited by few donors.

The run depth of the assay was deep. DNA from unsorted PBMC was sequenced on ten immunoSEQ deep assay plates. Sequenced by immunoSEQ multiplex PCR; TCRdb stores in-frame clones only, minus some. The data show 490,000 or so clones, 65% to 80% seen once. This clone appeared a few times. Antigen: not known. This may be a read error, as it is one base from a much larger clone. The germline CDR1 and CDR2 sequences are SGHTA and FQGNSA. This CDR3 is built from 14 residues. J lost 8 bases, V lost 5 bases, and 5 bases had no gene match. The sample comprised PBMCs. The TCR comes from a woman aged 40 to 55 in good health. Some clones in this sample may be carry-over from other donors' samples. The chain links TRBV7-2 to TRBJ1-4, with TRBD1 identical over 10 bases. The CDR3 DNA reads TGTGCCAGCAGCCCCGGGACAGGGGAGGAAAAACTGTTTTTT. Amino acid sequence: CASSPGTGEEKLFF.